This is a list of T cell receptor beta chains from one sample in a study of T cells in Graves' hyperthyroidism and ophthalmopathy. Each CDR3 protein is one row after TCRdb ran MiXCR on the multiplex PCR reads. Seen here are approximately 620,000 distinct CDR3 sequences, around 16% observed once, and the top ten hold roughly 3.3%. The material sequenced was blood. The receptors come from a woman aged 40 to 49 with Graves' ophthalmopathy. Each CDR3 is given with its conserved first and last residue. The order of the fields is D gene, V gene, clone size, J gene, CDR3 DNA, CDR3 protein. A D gene is named only where the DNA matches it firmly. Where a row states a size, it is once, few, many or the class of an expanded clone; other rows omit it.

>TRBD1|TRBV10-3|many|TRBJ1-1
TGTGCCATCAGTTCAACCGGGACAGGGGGCACTGAAGCTTTCTTT
CAISSTGTGGTEAFF
>TRBD2|TRBV3-1|many|TRBJ2-1
TGTGCCAGCAGCCCTAGCGGGGCTTACAATGAGCAGTTCTTC
CASSPSGAYNEQFF
>-|TRBV6-1|many|TRBJ1-1
TGTGCCAGCAGTTGGGAAGGGGGACCGAACACTGAAGCTTTCTTT
CASSWEGGPNTEAFF
>-|TRBV11-2|-|TRBJ2-3
TGTGCCAGCAGCTTATTGATGCGGGACGGAGCGAGCACAGATACGCAGTATTTT
CASSLLMRDGASTDTQYF
>TRBD1|TRBV29-1|-|TRBJ1-4
TGCAGCGTTGGGACAGGGACGAGTGAAAAACTGTTTTTT
CSVGTGTSEKLFF
>TRBD1|TRBV11-2|many|TRBJ1-1
TGTGCCAGTCAGGGACAGGGATACACTGAAGCTTTCTTT
CASQGQGYTEAFF
>-|TRBV18|many|TRBJ2-7
TGTGCCAGCTCACGTAAGGACAAGAGGGACTACGAGCAGTACTTC
CASSRKDKRDYEQYF
>-|TRBV5-1|-|TRBJ2-7
TGCGCCAGCAGCTTCGGGGCAGGCGCCATCAGTTACGAGCAGTACTTC
CASSFGAGAISYEQYF
>-|TRBV5-1|-|TRBJ2-3
TGCGCCAGCAGCAGGGCTTACCCTAGCACAGATACGCAGTATTTT
CASSRAYPSTDTQYF
>-|TRBV20-1|many|TRBJ1-1
TGCAGTGCCCGGCGGACAGAAGCTTTCTTT
CSARRTEAFF
>TRBD2|TRBV20-1|-|TRBJ2-3
TGCAGCAAGCGGGAGGGCATCACAGATACGCAGTATTTT
CSKREGITDTQYF
>TRBD1|TRBV28|many|TRBJ1-1
TGTGCCAGCAGTCCCCCTGGGACAGGGAACACTGAAGCTTTCTTT
CASSPPGTGNTEAFF
>-|TRBV6-5|many|TRBJ1-2
TGTGCCAGCAGTTACTCCCCCCACAGCTACTATGGCTACACCTTC
CASSYSPHSYYGYTF
>-|TRBV27|many|TRBJ2-3
TGTGCCAGCAGCCACGCCGGGGGTCGAGGCACAGATACGCAGTATTTT
CASSHAGGRGTDTQYF
>-|TRBV12-3/TRBV12-4|-|TRBJ2-3
TGTGCCAGCAGGAAGACAGATACGCAGTATTTT
CASRKTDTQYF
>TRBD2|TRBV2|many|TRBJ2-3
TGTGCCAGCAGTCCGACTAGCGGGGTTAGTACAGATACGCAGTATTTT
CASSPTSGVSTDTQYF
>-|TRBV6-1|-|TRBJ2-1
TGTGCCAGCAACCTGGTGACCTACAATGAGCAGTTCTTC
CASNLVTYNEQFF
>-|TRBV10-3|-|TRBJ2-1
TGTGCCATCAGTGACCCCGGGTCTAGCGATAGCAATGAGCAGTTCTTC
CAISDPGSSDSNEQFF
>-|TRBV19|-|TRBJ1-2
TGTGCCACTTACGGCAGACCCTATGGCTACACCTTC
CATYGRPYGYTF
>TRBD1|TRBV7-8|-|TRBJ1-5
TGTGCCAGCAGCTTAGTAAGGGGGCCCAATCAGCCCCAGCATTTT
CASSLVRGPNQPQHF
>TRBD1|TRBV4-1|-|TRBJ1-6
TGCGCCAGCAGCCAAGGATGGACAGGGGGTGGTTCACCCCTCCACTTT
CASSQGWTGGGSPLHF
>-|TRBV2|many|TRBJ2-1
TGTGCCAGCAGCCCTACGCGTTCTAACAATGAGCAGTTCTTC
CASSPTRSNNEQFF
>TRBD1|TRBV20-1|many|TRBJ2-7
TGCAGTGCTAGAGTGGCAGGGGGCCCCTACGAGCAGTACTTC
CSARVAGGPYEQYF
>-|TRBV7-9|many|TRBJ1-1
TGTGCCAGCAGCGCTATTACAGGGGAAGCTTTCTTT
CASSAITGEAFF
>TRBD1|TRBV9|-|TRBJ1-4
TGTGCCAGCAGCCAGGGTACCGGGACAGGGCGTGAAAAACTGTTTTTT
CASSQGTGTGREKLFF
>-|TRBV28|-|TRBJ2-4
TGTGCCAGCAGTTTGGGCGTCTACATTCAGTACTTC
CASSLGVYIQYF
>-|TRBV12-3/TRBV12-4|few|TRBJ1-2
TGTGCCAGCAGTCCCCTTCAGGGCAGTGTACGCTACACCTTC
CASSPLQGSVRYTF
>TRBD2|TRBV7-8|-|TRBJ2-1
TGTGCCAGCAGCTTAGAAGCGGGGAGCTCCTACAATGAGCAGTTCTTC
CASSLEAGSSYNEQFF
>TRBD1|TRBV27|few|TRBJ1-2
TGTGCCAGTAGAGTCGCAGACAGGGCCTATGGCTACACCTTC
CASRVADRAYGYTF
>-|TRBV4-1|-|TRBJ1-2
TGCGCCAGCAGCCAAGGGACACCGAACTATGGCTACACCTTC
CASSQGTPNYGYTF
>TRBD2|TRBV6-1|-|TRBJ2-7
TGTGCCAGCAGTGAAAAAGCGGGGGCCAGCCCCTACGAGCAGTACTTC
CASSEKAGASPYEQYF